Included here is one T cell receptor (beta chain) sequence, with context. The data belong to a study of blood T cell repertoires in COVID-19. J was trimmed by 2 bases and V by 5 bases; bases with no gene match: 4. Germline CDR1 reads KGHDR; CDR2 reads SFDVKD. CDR3 length: 14 residues. Assay used: immunoSEQ multiplex PCR; TCRdb lists only in-frame clones, some missing. In the table there are a few hundred thousand clones, around 85% of which are singletons. Specimen: PBMCs or T cells enriched from blood (not recorded which). The receptor was derived from a man aged 25 to 45 who had recovered from COVID-19. The genes are TRBV24-1 and TRBJ1-2, with 7 bases fitting TRBD1. For the CDR3, the DNA is TGTGCCACCAGTGGAGGGGGCTCCAACTATGGCTACACCTTC. It encodes CATSGGGSNYGYTF.